The 5 T cell receptor beta chains listed next were all sequenced from one sample in a study of regulatory T cells in long-lasting Graves disease. iRepertoire HTBI primers and Arm-PCR of CDR3 regions built TCR beta libraries. In TCRdb, the multiplex PCR reads were re-called with MiXCR into one record per CDR3 protein. The data show over 350,000 distinct CDR3 sequences, 20% seen once. Time point: persistent/refractory GD, antithyroid drugs over 5 years with positive TRAb. Researchers made the TCR library from RNA that was extracted from PBMCs. The material was peripheral blood mononuclear cells (PBMCs), obtained when the disease was refractory, from a patient treated with antithyroid drugs. These receptor sequences come from a female donor with Graves disease.

The CDR3 bases are TGCAGCGTAGTCGGGGAGACCCCCTACGAGCAGTACTTC. Its protein is CSVVGETPYEQYF. V usage is TRBV29-1 and J usage is TRBJ2-7, with D possibly matching TRBD2 (5 bases). Trimming removed 6 bases at V and 2 bases at J, with 14 bases between. From germline, CDR1 is SQVTM and CDR2 ANQGSEA. The CDR3 has 13 amino acids.

This clonotype was observed many times. The J gene is TRBJ1-1, the V gene TRBV6-5, with TRBD1 as a possible D gene (5 bases). Trimming removed 0 bases at V and 1 base at J, with 9 bases between. This CDR3 is 15 amino acids long. CDR1 is MNHEY, CDR2 SVGAGI, per germline. CDR3 sequence: CASSYSYGTNTEAFF. As DNA, the CDR3 is TGTGCCAGCAGTTACTCCTACGGGACGAACACTGAAGCTTTCTTT.

This clonotype has at least ten counts. The V call is TRBV6-1, the J call TRBJ2-3; unclear D gene. The V gene lost 6 bases and the J gene lost 0 bases, with 16 bases spanning the gap. CDR3 size: 16 residues. The V gene's germline CDR1 is MNHNS and CDR2 SASEGT. This chain's CDR3 is CASSFPALRSTDTQYF. CDR3 nucleotides: TGTGCCAGCAGCTTCCCCGCCCTGCGCAGCACAGATACGCAGTATTTT.

V and J are TRBV4-2 and TRBJ1-1, with 11 nucleotides matching TRBD1. This CDR3 contains 14 residues. Germline values: CDR1 LGHNA, CDR2 YNFKEQ. The trim removed 4 bases at V and 6 bases at J, leaving 4 bases unmatched. CDR3 nucleotide sequence: TGTGCCAGCAGCCTCCAGGGACAGGGGGCTGAAGCTTTCTTT. As protein: CASSLQGQGAEAFF.

This clonotype was seen many times. The chain combines TRBV5-1 with TRBJ1-4; 7 positions agree with TRBD1. The junction had 9 bases not matched to a gene; V was cut back by 4 bases and J by 6 bases. The germline gives CDR1 SGHRS, CDR2 YFSETQ. The CDR3 contains 15 residues. The CDR3 protein is CASSNGTVGYEKLFF. In nucleotides, the CDR3 is TGCGCCAGCAGCAACGGGACAGTTGGATATGAAAAACTGTTTTTT.